This T cell receptor (beta chain) originates from a study of blood T cell repertoires in COVID-19. The overall study: Sites in the United States, Italy and Spain provided acute and convalescent COVID-19 samples. The cDNA or gDNA used as material had been derived from T cells, B-cell-depleted T cells, or PBMCs.

Germline CDR1 and CDR2: GTSNPN and SVGIG (reference sequence). The V and J ends lost 4 bases and 7 bases respectively, with 25 bases between them. This CDR3 is built from 16 residues. Study processing details: Quantification of nucleated cells was approximated via reference gene primer amplification. The table came from immunoSEQ multiplex PCR; TCRdb's copy has only in-frame clones and leaves some out. The D gene and trimming were derived from the DNA, and the V and J assignments and clone size from that table. The profile shows fewer than 250,000 clones, about 90% of them singletons. This clone was recorded only once. Cohorts were assigned according to the clinical history that participants reported.

The sequenced material came from PBMCs or T cells enriched from blood (not recorded which). The chain carries TRBV30 and TRBJ1-2; D is unresolved. This clonotype originated in a woman between 45 and 65 years old with acute COVID-19. CDR3: CAWTWADMPPLSGYTF. CDR3 DNA sequence: TGTGCCTGGACGTGGGCAGACATGCCGCCCCTCTCTGGCTACACCTTC. Full variable domain (rest looked up from reference TRBV30 and TRBJ1-2): SQTIHQWPATLVQPVGSPLSLECTVEGTSNPNLYWYRQAAGRGLQLLFYSVGIGQISSEVPQNLSASRPQDRQFILSSKKLLLSDSGFYLCAWTWADMPPLSGYTFGSGTRLTVV.